This TCR beta chain is from a study of T cell changes during pregnancy in multiple sclerosis (dated by TCRdb to between 2018 and 2021). Context from the whole study: The study examined how the T cell repertoire changed over the course of pregnancy in women with multiple sclerosis.

A note on this clone: Its antigen specificity is not known. No base quality values were provided; no much bigger clone lies one nucleotide off.

Library generation was performed with the immunoSEQ multiplex PCR assay. TCRdb re-hosts the immuneACCESS table, in-frame sequences only. Its copies lack some clones; in the studies checked, an unresolved V gene accounts for under half of them, and the cause for the rest is not known. In all, the sample holds 40,000 to 60,000 clones, and more than 80% of those were seen once. The top ten constitute approximately 0.35% of the sample. This receptor was identified in a female donor with multiple sclerosis, enrolled in a pregnancy study. The specimen was CD4+ T cells from peripheral blood mononuclear cells, collected before pregnancy.

The CDR3 amino acid sequence is: CASSEIWSGLPYEQYF. Read as DNA, the sequence is TGTGCCAGCAGTGAGATCTGGTCAGGGCTACCCTACGAGCAGTACTTC. The receptor chain draws on TRBV6-1 and TRBJ2-7, with a weak D call of TRBD1 (5 bases match). The CDR3 has 16 amino acids, counting the end cysteine and phenylalanine. CDR3 DNA only is kept here, 48 bases in frame from base 1. The germline V gene sets CDR1 to MNHNS and CDR2 to SASEGT. Trimming at the junction amounts to 3 bases on V and 2 bases on J, and the germline ends lie 17 bases apart.